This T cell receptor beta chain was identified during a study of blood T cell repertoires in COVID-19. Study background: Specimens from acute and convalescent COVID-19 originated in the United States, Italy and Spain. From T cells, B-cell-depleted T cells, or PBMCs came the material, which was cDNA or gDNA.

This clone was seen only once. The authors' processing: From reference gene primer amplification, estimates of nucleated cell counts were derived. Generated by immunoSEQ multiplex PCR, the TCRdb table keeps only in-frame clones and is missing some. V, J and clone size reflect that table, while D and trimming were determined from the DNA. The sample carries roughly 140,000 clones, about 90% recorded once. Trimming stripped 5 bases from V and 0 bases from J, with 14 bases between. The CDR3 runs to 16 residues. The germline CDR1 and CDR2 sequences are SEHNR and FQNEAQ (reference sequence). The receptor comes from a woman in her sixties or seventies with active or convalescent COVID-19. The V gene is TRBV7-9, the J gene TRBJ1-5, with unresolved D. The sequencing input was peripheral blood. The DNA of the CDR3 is TGTGCCAGCAGCCCAGCGGAGGGTTATAGCAATCAGCCCCAGCATTTT. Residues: CASSPAEGYSNQPQHF.